The 8 T cell receptor beta chains below were found in one sample sequenced in a study of T cell responses to AZD1222 COVID-19 vaccine. Here immunoSEQ multiplex PCR was the method, and the copy in TCRdb shows in-frame clones only, minus some. The data show some 94,000 clones, about 92% seen once. The material was peripheral blood, obtained 28 days after the second AZD1222 dose. Receptors were obtained from an adult who received the AZD1222 COVID-19 vaccine.

This sequence joins TRBV13 and TRBJ1-4; the D gene is possibly TRBD1 (6 bases). The CDR3 consists of 14 residues. Per germline, CDR1 PRHDT and CDR2 FYEKMQ (reference sequence). V dropped 0 bases and J dropped 7 bases, with 9 bases sitting between them. CDR3 sequence (DNA): TGTGCCAGCAGCTTAGGGGGGGCGTCTGAAAAACTGTTTTTT. This encodes CASSLGGASEKLFF.

The V and J genes are TRBV9 and TRBJ2-3, with 9 bases that match TRBD2. The CDR3 sequence is 16 residues long. The ends lost 4 bases at V and 6 bases at J; junction bases unmatched: 12. Germline loops: CDR1 SGDLS, CDR2 YYNGEE. The CDR3 spells CASSSSGTSYKDTQYF. CDR3 nucleotides: TGTGCCAGCAGCTCCTCAGGGACTAGCTACAAGGATACGCAGTATTTT.

This clone came up a few times. V gene TRBV21-1 combines with J gene TRBJ2-7. TRBV21-1 is noted as a pseudogene. This CDR3 is built from 18 residues. The CDR3 DNA reads TGTGCCAGCAGCAAAGCGAGGGGGACTGAAGTAAGCTCCTACGAGCAGTACTTC. Its protein is CASSKARGTEVSSYEQYF.

This chain connects TRBV15 to TRBJ2-2, with D possibly matching TRBD2 (5 bases). The CDR3 is 14 residues long. The V gene's germline CDR1 is LNHNV and CDR2 YYDKDF (reference sequence). The ends were cut back, 0 bases at V and 6 bases at J, with 8 bases in the middle. This chain's CDR3 is CATSRDSSSGELFF. The CDR3 DNA sequence: TGTGCCACCAGCAGAGACTCTAGCTCCGGGGAGCTGTTTTTT.

CDR3 amino acids: CASSKTYEQYF. Written as DNA, the CDR3 is TGTGCCAGCAGCAAAACCTACGAGCAGTACTTC. The rearrangement uses TRBV7-9 and TRBJ2-7, with D hard to call. Trimming removed 5 bases at V and 2 bases at J, with 4 bases between. This CDR3 region has 11 residues. The germline CDR1 and CDR2 sequences are SEHNR and FQNEAQ (reference sequence).

The genes are TRBV6-5 and TRBJ1-2, with D possibly matching TRBD1 (5 bases). This CDR3 has 15 residues. The germline gives CDR1 MNHEY, CDR2 SVGAGI. Trimming left V 2 bases short and J 0 bases short, with 10 bases between. The CDR3 DNA sequence: TGTGCCAGCAGTTACCTCGACAGATCTAACTATGGCTACACCTTC. This gives the protein CASSYLDRSNYGYTF.

J is TRBJ1-2 and V is TRBV28; D call uncertain. V was trimmed by 6 bases and J by 4 bases, leaving 18 bases between them. CDR1 is MDHEN and CDR2 is SYDVKM in the germline V gene. The CDR3 length is 15 residues. CDR3 in amino acids: CASSPPGSEIYGYTF. DNA for the CDR3: TGTGCCAGCAGCCCCCCCGGCAGCGAGATCTATGGCTACACCTTC.

The chain employs TRBV30 and TRBJ1-6, with 10 bases lining up with TRBD1. This CDR3 spans 16 amino acids. Trimming took 0 bases from V and 9 from J; bases not matched to a gene: 8. Germline V gene lookup returns CDR1 GTSNPN and CDR2 SVGIG (reference sequence). The chain's CDR3 is CAWSVLGQGPVSPLHF. The CDR3 bases are TGTGCCTGGAGTGTACTGGGACAGGGGCCTGTTTCACCCCTCCACTTT.